These 3 T cell receptor beta chains originate from one sample sequenced in a study of metastatic and nonmetastatic thyroid tumors. Using MiXCR, TCRdb re-called clones from the PCR reads. Of just under 20,000 clones listed, around 38% are singletons. Thyroid surgery was performed in patients who had received no treatment beforehand. Sequenced material: tumor tissue. These receptors all stem from a female donor with papillary thyroid cancer or a benign thyroid nodule (not recorded which). Some clones in this sample may be carry-over from other donors' samples.

This clone was seen a few times. J is TRBJ1-2 and V is TRBV6-1; D possibly corresponds to TRBD1 (6 bases). The CDR3 is 16 residues long. Germline-derived CDR1 and CDR2 are MNHNS and SASEGT. Deletions cut 2 bases from V and 0 bases from J, with 13 bases between. For the CDR3, the DNA is TGTGCCAGCAGTGAAAGTACAGGGTATGCTAACTATGGCTACACCTTC. It translates to CASSESTGYANYGYTF.

Only a few counts were recorded for this clone. The chain couples TRBV7-8 to TRBJ2-7, with a tentative D call TRBD1 (6 bases). The ends were cut back, 1 base at V and 0 bases at J, with 13 bases in the middle. The CDR3 covers 16 residues. Germline CDR1 SGHVS, CDR2 FQNEAQ. CDR3 amino acids: CASSLGPDRSSYEQYF. In DNA, the CDR3 is TGTGCCAGCAGCTTAGGGCCTGACAGGAGCTCCTACGAGCAGTACTTC.

This chain uses TRBV19 with TRBJ2-1; D uncertain. The V gene lost 3 bases and the J gene lost 6 bases, with 15 bases spanning the gap. Germline V lookup: CDR1 LNHDA, CDR2 SQIVND (reference sequence). The CDR3 is 15 residues long. This chain's CDR3 is CASSIQAVPANEQFF. DNA for the CDR3: TGTGCCAGTAGTATTCAGGCGGTCCCGGCCAATGAGCAGTTCTTC.